Detailed here is one TCR beta chain. Its antigen remains unidentified. In germline, CDR1 is MNHNS, CDR2 SASEGT. V lost 2 bases and J 4 bases, leaving 14 bases between the germline ends. This CDR3 has 15 residues. This sample is drawn from a study of breast tumors, draining lymph nodes, adjacent tissues. Study results and caveats: That most tumor T cells come from lymph nodes remained unproven. Luminal-like breast cancer showed significantly higher tumor–nontumor repertoire similarity than basal-like. Tumor repertoires ranked between lymph nodes and nontumor tissue in diversity, with V and J gene preferences.

TCRdb re-called the multiplex PCR reads through MiXCR, storing one row per CDR3 protein. The table has some 120,000 distinct CDR3 sequences, about 20% seen once. Breast cancer patients provided tissue from their axillary draining lymph nodes. Material for sequencing was axillary lymph node tissue. The chain uses TRBV6-1 and TRBJ1-2; D ambiguous. The clonotype originates from a female donor with breast cancer. Some clones in this sample may be carry-over from other donors' samples. CDR3 region: CASSENGPTGYGYTF. In DNA, the CDR3 is TGTGCCAGCAGTGAAAACGGCCCCACGGGCTATGGCTACACCTTC.